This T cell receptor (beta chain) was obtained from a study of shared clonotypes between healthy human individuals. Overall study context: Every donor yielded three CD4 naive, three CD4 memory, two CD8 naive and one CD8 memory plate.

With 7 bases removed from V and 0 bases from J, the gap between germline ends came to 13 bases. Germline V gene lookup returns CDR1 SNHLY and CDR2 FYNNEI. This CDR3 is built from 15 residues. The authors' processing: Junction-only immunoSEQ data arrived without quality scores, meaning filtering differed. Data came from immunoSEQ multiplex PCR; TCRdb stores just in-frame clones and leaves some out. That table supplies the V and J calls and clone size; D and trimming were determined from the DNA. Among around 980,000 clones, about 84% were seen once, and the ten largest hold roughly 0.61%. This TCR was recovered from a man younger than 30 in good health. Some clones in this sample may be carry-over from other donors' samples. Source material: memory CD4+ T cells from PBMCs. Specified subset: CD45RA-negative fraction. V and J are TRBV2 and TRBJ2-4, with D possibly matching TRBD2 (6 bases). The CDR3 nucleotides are TGTGCCAGCAACCGAGGGACTGTAGCCAAAAACATTCAGTACTTC. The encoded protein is CASNRGTVAKNIQYF.